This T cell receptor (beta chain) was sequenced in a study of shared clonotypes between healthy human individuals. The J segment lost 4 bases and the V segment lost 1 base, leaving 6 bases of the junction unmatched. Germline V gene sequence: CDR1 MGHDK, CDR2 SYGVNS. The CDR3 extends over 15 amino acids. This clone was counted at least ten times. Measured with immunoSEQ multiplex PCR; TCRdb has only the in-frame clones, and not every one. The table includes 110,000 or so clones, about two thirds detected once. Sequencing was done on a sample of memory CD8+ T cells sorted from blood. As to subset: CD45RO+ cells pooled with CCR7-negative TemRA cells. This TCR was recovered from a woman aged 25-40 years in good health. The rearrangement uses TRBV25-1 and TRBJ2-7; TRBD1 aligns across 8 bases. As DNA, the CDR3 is TGTGCCAGCAGTGAATTGGACAGGGAGACGTACGAGCAGTACTTC. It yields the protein CASSELDRETYEQYF.